Listed below are T cell receptor beta chains from one sample, sequenced in a study of cytomegalovirus exposure and HLA in healthy donors. Profiled with immunoSEQ multiplex PCR; TCRdb holds only in-frame clones, not every one. The sample has about 160,000 clones, approximately 80% seen once. The sample consisted of PBMCs. These receptors all come from a woman aged 18-29 years in good health and CMV-seronegative. CDR3s leave out the opening cysteine and the closing phenylalanine or tryptophan. Each record gives: V gene, CDR3 protein.

>TRBV19
ASSPTGYRGYT
>TRBV6-5
ASSLTGETEAF
>TRBV5-1
ASSLARRGLTDTQY
>TRBV7-8
ASSLARGDQPQH
>TRBV5-1
ASSFQGSTDTQY
>TRBV5-1
ASSLRTANNEQF
>TRBV7-2
ASSPPGASYEQY
>TRBV5-4
ASSSLSTDTQY
>TRBV7-9
SSSSSTSGEFYEQY
>TRBV4-2
ASSQEGLIYEQY
>TRBV5-8
ASSPRGRGYNEQF
>TRBV5-4
ASSGASGQETQY
>TRBV6-1
ASYQGRGRQPQH
>TRBV2
ASSKGQYTGELF
>TRBV6-1
ASRKTSTDTQY
>TRBV18
ASSLVSGANVLT
>TRBV9
ASSVFGEGYEQY
>TRBV5-1
ASGDQGAGNTIY
>TRBV19
ASRHRVIGNTIY
>TRBV6-1
ASSEAGDNSPLH
>TRBV6-1
ASSEPRYGTGNEKLF
>TRBV19
ASTIRFRTDTQY
>TRBV27
ASSPGTSGGTGELF
>TRBV5-1
ASSLGTTVGGFRIGGNQPQH
>TRBV19
ASSIGAILSYEQY
>TRBV11-3
ASSQTGVVTQY
>TRBV28
ASTPSRVAGYT
>TRBV6-1
ASRRGEVSQPQH
>TRBV7-9
ASTATVAGGSDEQF
>TRBV18
ASSMPGQGDYGYT
>TRBV5-8
ASDRGQALGSQY
>TRBV27
ASSKDGQTYEQY
>TRBV29-1
SAFRVNTEAF
>TRBV2
ASRDSGTYEQY
>TRBV15
ATSWATEAF